A selection of T cell receptor beta chains follows, all from one sample in a study of blood T cell repertoires in COVID-19. Libraries were prepared by immunoSEQ multiplex PCR; TCRdb keeps only in-frame clonotypes and omits some of them. Of about 290,000 clones in the sample, approximately 80% were seen once. The sequenced sample was peripheral blood. The receptors were sampled from a woman between 50 and 59 years old with active or convalescent COVID-19. CDR3s include the opening cysteine and the closing phenylalanine or tryptophan. Each record gives: D gene, clone size, V gene, J gene, CDR3 DNA, CDR3 protein. D genes are given only for firm matches. Clone size appears in some rows only: once, few, many, or a class for an expanded clone.

.	.	TRBV19	TRBJ1-5	TGTGCCAGTAGTATGGAGGATCAGCCCCAGCATTTT	CASSMEDQPQHF
TRBD1	.	TRBV28	TRBJ1-4	TGTGCCAGCAGTTTGCCCCTATTAGGGGACAGGGGAAGTGAAAAACTGTTTTTT	CASSLPLLGDRGSEKLFF
.	.	TRBV3-1/TRBV3-2	TRBJ2-7	TGTGCCAGCAGCCGATCTCTAGCCCGGGGGCAGTACTTC	CASSRSLARGQYF
TRBD2	once	TRBV6-1	TRBJ2-2	TGTGCCAGCAGTGAAGCGCTTCGGACTAGCGGGCACACCGGGGAGCTGTTTTTT	CASSEALRTSGHTGELFF
.	.	TRBV21-1	TRBJ2-7	TGTGCCAGCACCAACTCTCGGGGGGCGGGAGACGCTGAAGAGCAGTACTTC	CASTNSRGAGDAEEQYF
.	few	TRBV7-9	TRBJ2-5	TGTGCCAGCAGCTTAGGGCCGGGAGTTGGAGAGACCCAGTACTTC	CASSLGPGVGETQYF
TRBD2	.	TRBV19	TRBJ2-7	TGTGCCAGTAGTACTGGACTAGCGGGTGGAGAGCAGTACTTC	CASSTGLAGGEQYF
TRBD1	.	TRBV23-1	TRBJ2-5	TGCGCCAGCAGCCACGGACAGGTCCAAGAGACCCAGTACTTC	CASSHGQVQETQYF
.	.	TRBV21-1	TRBJ2-5	TGTGCCAGCAGCAGACTAGCGGGCGGGGGGCTCCAAGAGACCCAGTACTTC	CASSRLAGGGLQETQYF
TRBD2	.	TRBV29-1	TRBJ2-1	TGCAGCGTTGGACTAGCGGCCTCGGATGAGCAGTTCTTC	CSVGLAASDEQFF
.	few	TRBV3-1/TRBV3-2	TRBJ2-5	TGTGCCAGCAGCCAAAGAAGCGCTCAAGAGACCCAGTACTTC	CASSQRSAQETQYF
.	.	TRBV2	TRBJ1-2	TGTGCCGTAATCAGCGGCGGGGAGGGGGAGGATACTAACTATGGCTACACCTTC	CAVISGGEGEDTNYGYTF
.	.	TRBV2	TRBJ2-7	TGTGCCGGTCTGGCGGGGACTGCCACCTACGAGCAGTACTTC	CAGLAGTATYEQYF
.	few	TRBV5-1	TRBJ1-4	TGCGCCAGCAGACCCCAAGGGTGGGAGAGTGAAAAACTGTTTTTT	CASRPQGWESEKLFF
.	.	TRBV7-2	TRBJ2-3	TGTGCCAGCAGCTTAGATCTAGCTAGTACGCAGTATTTT	CASSLDLASTQYF
.	.	TRBV19	TRBJ1-1	TGTGCCAGCTTCGGACAGTACACTGAAGCTTTCTTT	CASFGQYTEAFF
.	once	TRBV7-8	TRBJ2-6	TGTGCCAGCAGCTTAGAGGCCCAGGGGACTGGGGCCAACGTCCTGACTTTC	CASSLEAQGTGANVLTF
.	.	TRBV6-6	TRBJ2-5	TGTGCCAGCAGTTACGGAGGCGTTGTGGGGGAGACCCAGTACTTC	CASSYGGVVGETQYF
.	.	TRBV27	TRBJ1-5	TGTGCCAGCAGTGAACTCTCTCGGTGGGCCAATCAGCCCCAGCATTTT	CASSELSRWANQPQHF
TRBD1	.	TRBV7-2	TRBJ2-7	TGTACCAGCAGCTTAGAAGGGGGCCGCACCTACGAGCAGTACTTC	CTSSLEGGRTYEQYF
.	.	TRBV19	TRBJ2-7	TGTGCCAGTAGTACAGGGGTGAGTGCGACCTACGAGCAGTACTTC	CASSTGVSATYEQYF
.	.	TRBV12-3/TRBV12-4	TRBJ1-5	TGTGCCAGCAGCCCGTATAGCAATCAGCCCCAGCATTTT	CASSPYSNQPQHF
.	.	TRBV12-3/TRBV12-4	TRBJ1-2	TGTGCCAGCAGTTTAGGTACCGGCTATGGCTACACCTTC	CASSLGTGYGYTF
.	once	TRBV6-5	TRBJ1-5	TGTGCCAGCAAAGGGGGCAATCAGCCCCAGCATTTT	CASKGGNQPQHF
TRBD1	.	TRBV30	TRBJ1-1	TGTGCCTGGGGTACCGGGACAGGGTACACTGAAGCTTTCTTT	CAWGTGTGYTEAFF
.	.	TRBV5-1	TRBJ2-7	TGCGCCAGCAGCCCGACCACTAGTTTCCACGAGCAGTACTTC	CASSPTTSFHEQYF
TRBD2	.	TRBV7-9	TRBJ2-1	TGTGCCAGCAGTATAGCGGGAGACAGTGAGCAGTTCTTC	CASSIAGDSEQFF
.	.	TRBV18	TRBJ1-6	TGTGCCAGCTCACCGACAGCTAGTTCACCCCTCCACTTT	CASSPTASSPLHF
TRBD1	.	TRBV5-1	TRBJ1-1	TGCGCCAGCAGCTGGGGGACAGGGGGTGTTGAAGCTTTCTTT	CASSWGTGGVEAFF
TRBD1	.	TRBV19	TRBJ1-4	TGTGCCAGTAAACCGCTGGGACAGGGGCTTAATGAAAAACTGTTTTTT	CASKPLGQGLNEKLFF
.	.	TRBV30	TRBJ2-1	TGTGCCTGGAGTGTAATCGGCTGGGGCGACGGGTTCTTC	CAWSVIGWGDGFF
TRBD2	.	TRBV30	TRBJ2-5	TGTGCCTGGAGTGTACTAGCGGTGAGCCAAGAGACCCAGTACTTC	CAWSVLAVSQETQYF
.	once	TRBV7-8	TRBJ1-2	TGTGCCAGCAGCCCCACGTCGGACATGGTCTATGGCTACACCTTC	CASSPTSDMVYGYTF
TRBD2	.	TRBV5-1	TRBJ2-2	TGCGCCAGCAGCCCCACTAGCGGGGTGAACACCGGGGAGCTGTTTTTT	CASSPTSGVNTGELFF
TRBD1	.	TRBV5-6	TRBJ1-5	TGTGCCAGCAGCTACCGGACAGGGACCACTTTGGGGCCCCAGCATTTT	CASSYRTGTTLGPQHF
TRBD2	.	TRBV19	TRBJ2-1	TGTGCCAGTAGTACCTCCGGACTAGCGGGAGGATACAATGAGCAGTTCTTC	CASSTSGLAGGYNEQFF